Following are 4 T cell receptor beta chains from one sample sequenced in a study of T cells in Graves' hyperthyroidism and ophthalmopathy. TCR beta CDR3 region amplification was performed from RNA transcripts. Primed by the HTBI set, a first-round RT-PCR was run on the TCR CDR3. TCRdb used MiXCR to reprocess the multiplex PCR reads, holding one entry per CDR3 protein. The table includes over 450,000 distinct CDR3 sequences, under 20% detected once. The sequenced sample was blood. The receptors originated from a woman aged 18-29 years with Graves' ophthalmopathy.

This clonotype was seen many times. The V and J genes are TRBV4-1 and TRBJ1-5; 8 bases map to TRBD1. CDR1 is MGHRA, CDR2 YSYEKL, per germline. With 2 bases clipped from V and 6 bases from J, the junction kept 6 bases outside the gene matches. CDR3 size: 15 residues. The chain's CDR3 is CASSQPDREIQPQHF. The CDR3 DNA follows: TGCGCCAGCAGCCAACCGGACAGGGAGATTCAGCCCCAGCATTTT.

This clonotype appeared a few times. The chain uses TRBV11-3 and TRBJ2-3; 8 bases match TRBD2. Trimming at V came to 0 bases and at J to 2 bases, leaving 7 bases not matched to a gene. The CDR3 runs 17 residues. Germline CDR1 reads SGHNT; CDR2 reads YENEEA. The CDR3 bases are TGTGCCAGCAGCTTAGAGGGTAGCGGGAAGTTCACAGATACGCAGTATTTT. Protein: CASSLEGSGKFTDTQYF.

This clonotype came up many times. This chain connects TRBV28 to TRBJ2-7; 9 bases are a match to TRBD1. The CDR3 totals 14 residues. The germline V gene has CDR1 MDHEN and CDR2 SYDVKM. Trimming cost V 6 bases and J 0 bases; bases outside gene matches: 3. The CDR3 reads CASRYRGPSYEQYF. The CDR3 region has the DNA TGTGCCAGCAGGTACAGGGGGCCCTCCTACGAGCAGTACTTC.

The sample holds many counts of this clonotype. J is TRBJ1-2 and V is TRBV20-1; D may be TRBD1 (6 bases). V was trimmed by 6 bases and J by 10 bases, leaving 15 bases between them. Per germline, CDR1 DFQATT and CDR2 SNEGSKA (reference sequence). CDR3 length equals 11 residues. This chain's CDR3 is CSASRQETYTF. DNA for the CDR3: TGCAGTGCCAGCCGACAGGAAACCTACACCTTC.